Following are 11 T cell receptor beta chains from one sample sequenced in a study of radiotherapy plus CTLA-4 blockade in lung cancer. TCRdb's table, derived via immunoSEQ multiplex PCR, lists solely in-frame clones and lacks some. The sample shows around 20,000 clones, about 82% of them seen only once. The sequenced sample was peripheral blood, obtained from a patient treated with radiotherapy plus ipilimumab. Receptors originate from a human donor with non-small cell lung cancer whose response to radiotherapy plus ipilimumab could not be evaluated.

CDR3 bases: TGTGCCAGCTCACCTGGGCTCTACGAGCAGTACTTC. It codes for CASSPGLYEQYF. V usage is TRBV18 and J usage is TRBJ2-7; D unresolved. This CDR3 has 12 residues. Germline values: CDR1 KGHSH, CDR2 LQKENI. V lost 3 bases and J 3 bases, leaving 6 bases between the germline ends.

The V gene is TRBV9, the J gene TRBJ2-1; 12 bases are shared with TRBD2. The junction had 6 bases not matched to a gene; V was cut back by 4 bases and J by 7 bases. Germline-derived CDR1 and CDR2 are SGDLS and YYNGEE. The CDR3 totals 15 residues. CDR3 residues: CASSTLAGGRNEQFF. The DNA of the CDR3 is TGTGCCAGCAGCACACTAGCGGGAGGTAGAAATGAGCAGTTCTTC.

A note on this clone: This CDR3 is also generated by other DNA sequences in the sample. This chain links TRBV4-2 with TRBJ2-7; D is possibly TRBD2 (7 bases). This CDR3 has 19 amino acids. Germline values: CDR1 LGHNA, CDR2 YNFKEQ. Trimming took off 1 base at V and 3 bases at J, with 25 bases between the two ends. CDR3 loop: CASSQVGGAQSPLGYEQYF. The DNA for the CDR3 is TGTGCCAGCAGCCAAGTGGGGGGGGCGCAATCCCCACTAGGCTACGAGCAGTACTTC.

DNA for the CDR3: TGCGCCAGCAGCCAGGACAGGACGAGTTCATACGAGCAGTACTTC. This codes for CASSQDRTSSYEQYF. This rearrangement joins TRBV4-3 to TRBJ2-5, with TRBD1 matching over 7 bases. The J call could be wrong; TRBJ2-7 is a better fit for the DNA end. Germline assignment: CDR1 LGHNA and CDR2 YSLEER. The CDR3 has 15 residues.

This sequence joins TRBV18 and TRBJ2-4, with D possibly matching TRBD2 (6 bases). The CDR3 contains 12 residues. Germline lookup yields CDR1 KGHSH and CDR2 LQKENI. V dropped 4 bases and J dropped 9 bases, with 10 bases sitting between them. CDR3 sequence: CASSLDGGIQYF. In nucleotides, the CDR3 is TGTGCCAGCTCACTAGACGGGGGCATTCAGTACTTC.

The chain joins TRBV28 to TRBJ1-1, with D maybe TRBD1 (5 bases). Trimming removed 6 bases at V and 2 bases at J, with 10 bases between. Germline CDR1 reads MDHEN; CDR2 reads SYDVKM. The CDR3 extends over 13 amino acids. The CDR3 here is CASRTQGNTEAFF. The CDR3 nucleotides are TGTGCCAGCAGAACTCAGGGCAACACTGAAGCTTTCTTT.

This chain uses TRBV5-6 with TRBJ1-5, with D maybe TRBD1 (6 bases). Germline CDR1 is SGHDT and CDR2 is YYEEEE. V lost 2 bases and J 3 bases, leaving 9 bases between the germline ends. This CDR3 is built from 14 residues. CDR3 sequence reads: CASSLTGNNQPQHF. Here the CDR3 DNA reads TGTGCCAGCAGCTTAACAGGGAACAATCAGCCCCAGCATTTT.

The chain uses TRBV19 and TRBJ2-7; 9 bases are shared with TRBD1. CDR1 is LNHDA and CDR2 is SQIVND in the germline V gene (reference sequence). This CDR3 contains 15 residues. With V trimmed by 1 base and J by 3 bases, 4 bases remained unmatched. The DNA of the CDR3 is TGTGCCAGTAGTATAGTCGGGACAGGGTTCTACGAGCAGTACTTC. This translates into CASSIVGTGFYEQYF.

J is TRBJ2-1 and V is TRBV6-6; 7 nucleotides line up with TRBD2. The CDR3 runs 15 residues. V was pared by 8 bases and J by 2 bases, with 9 bases of the junction left unmatched. From germline, CDR1 is MNHNY and CDR2 SVGAGI (reference sequence). The CDR3 loop is CASHQRDYPYNEQFF. For the CDR3, the DNA is TGTGCCAGCCATCAAAGGGACTACCCCTACAATGAGCAGTTCTTC.

This rearrangement joins TRBV28 to TRBJ2-2; perhaps TRBD1 as D (6 bases). Germline V gene sequence: CDR1 MDHEN, CDR2 SYDVKM. V gave up 8 bases and J gave up 8 bases, with 18 bases separating them. CDR3 length equals 14 residues. The CDR3, as DNA: TGTGCCAGCCAGTTCAGACAGGTCGCGGGGGAGCTGTTTTTT. It specifies CASQFRQVAGELFF.

This CDR3 reads CASTAGVSQPQHF. CDR3 in DNA: TGTGCCAGTACTGCAGGGGTAAGTCAGCCCCAGCATTTT. The V call is TRBV19, the J call TRBJ1-5; a possible D gene is TRBD1 (6 bases). Germline CDR1 reads LNHDA; CDR2 reads SQIVND (reference sequence). V lost 7 bases to trimming and J lost 6 bases, with 13 bases between them. The CDR3 is 13 amino acids.